This entry lists 25 T cell receptor beta chains sequenced from one sample in a study of blood T cell repertoires in COVID-19. Only in-frame clones appear in the TCRdb table, and some are missing; sequencing was by immunoSEQ multiplex PCR. The sample records about 200,000 clones, approximately 87% being singletons. Sequencing used peripheral blood. These receptors were obtained from a woman in her forties or fifties with acute or convalescent COVID-19.

This clone was seen just once. The chain uses TRBV11-2 and TRBJ1-5; TRBD1 might be the D (5 bases). Per germline, CDR1 SGHAT and CDR2 FQNNGV. V lost 0 bases and J 6 bases, leaving 12 bases between the germline ends. The CDR3 covers 15 residues. CDR3 amino acids: CASSLDGPGGQPQHF. CDR3 bases: TGTGCCAGCAGCTTAGACGGGCCGGGGGGTCAGCCCCAGCATTTT.

This clone showed up just a few times. The chain couples TRBV5-1 to TRBJ1-1; D not resolved. The CDR3 is 14 amino acids. Trimming cost V 0 bases and J 2 bases, with 8 bases left between them. CDR1 is SGHRS and CDR2 is YFSETQ in the germline V gene. The CDR3 DNA reads as TGCGCCAGCAGCTTGGGCCAGACTAACACTGAAGCTTTCTTT. This sequence encodes CASSLGQTNTEAFF. Looking up the rest from reference TRBV5-1 and TRBJ1-1 gives the full variable domain: KAGVTQTPRYLIKTRGQQVTLSCSPISGHRSVSWYQQTPGQGLQFLFEYFSETQRNKGNFPGRFSGRQFSNSRSEMNVSTLELGDSALYLCASSLGQTNTEAFFGQGTRLTVV.

The rearrangement links TRBV5-6 to TRBJ1-2, with D possibly being TRBD1 (6 bases). The CDR3 has 13 residues. Germline loops: CDR1 SGHDT, CDR2 YYEEEE. Between the trimmed V and J ends, which lost 2 bases and 6 bases, there was a span of 11 bases. CDR3 protein: CASSFAGGDGYTF. As DNA, the CDR3 is TGTGCCAGCAGCTTCGCGGGGGGCGATGGCTACACCTTC.

This CDR3 is CASSLGGLVGDTQYF. CDR3 bases: TGCGCCAGCAGCTTGGGGGGACTAGTAGGGGATACGCAGTATTTT. The gene calls are TRBV5-1 and TRBJ2-3; 8 bases are a match to TRBD2. V lost 0 bases and J lost 6; bases outside the gene matches: 6. Germline V gene lookup returns CDR1 SGHRS and CDR2 YFSETQ. The CDR3 consists of 15 residues. The full variable domain, its missing parts supplied by reference TRBV5-1 and TRBJ2-3, is KAGVTQTPRYLIKTRGQQVTLSCSPISGHRSVSWYQQTPGQGLQFLFEYFSETQRNKGNFPGRFSGRQFSNSRSEMNVSTLELGDSALYLCASSLGGLVGDTQYFGPGTRLTVL.

The chain recombines TRBV4-3 with TRBJ2-7, with D tentatively TRBD1 (6 bases). CDR3 length equals 16 residues. Trimming stripped 3 bases from V and 0 bases from J, with 15 bases between. Per the germline V gene, CDR1 is LGHNA and CDR2 is YSLEER. The CDR3 loop is CASSQGPGQPSYEQYF. The CDR3 nucleotides read TGCGCCAGCAGCCAGGGACCCGGACAGCCCTCCTACGAGCAGTACTTC.

The chain combines TRBV3-1 (or the pseudogene TRBV3-2) with TRBJ1-1; maybe TRBD1 (5 bases). V gave up 4 bases and J gave up 8 bases, with 17 bases separating them. CDR3 length equals 14 residues. Germline assignment: CDR1 LGHDT and CDR2 YNNKEL (reference sequence). CDR3 bases: TGTGCCAGCAGCCCAACCACTTCGACAGCCGAAGCTTTCTTT. It codes for CASSPTTSTAEAFF.

CDR3 residues: CASSPAGKEDGYTF. As DNA, the CDR3 is TGTGCCAGCTCACCAGCGGGGAAAGAGGACGGCTACACCTTC. This rearrangement joins TRBV18 to TRBJ1-2; D not resolved. The CDR3 totals 14 residues. Germline V gene sequence: CDR1 KGHSH, CDR2 LQKENI. Trimming removed 2 bases at V and 8 bases at J, with 15 bases between.

This clone was detected ten times or more. V is TRBV7-9 and J is TRBJ1-2, with 10 bases fitting TRBD1. Germline V gene sequence: CDR1 SEHNR, CDR2 FQNEAQ (reference sequence). The V gene end was trimmed by 7 bases and the J gene end by 7 bases; junction bases not matched to a gene: 9. This CDR3 contains 14 residues. The CDR3 here is CASNPGTGDGGYTF. The CDR3 DNA follows: TGTGCCAGCAATCCCGGGACAGGGGATGGTGGCTACACCTTC.

V gene TRBV5-1 combines with J gene TRBJ2-3, with D possibly being TRBD1 (5 bases). V lost 6 bases and J 1 base, leaving 15 bases between the germline ends. CDR1 and CDR2 (germline): SGHRS, YFSETQ. The CDR3 extends over 15 amino acids. The CDR3, as DNA: TGCGCCAGCACTAGGGGCGGTACTGGCACAGATACGCAGTATTTT. This encodes CASTRGGTGTDTQYF.

The chain employs TRBV27 and TRBJ1-1, with D uncertain. The CDR3 is made up of 12 amino acids. The germline V and J ends were trimmed by 2 bases and 11 bases, with 12 bases remaining between them. Germline V gives CDR1 MNHEY, CDR2 SMNVEV (reference sequence). The CDR3 sequence is CASSLKVVEAFF. CDR3 nucleotide sequence: TGTGCCAGCAGTTTAAAGGTCGTGGAGGCTTTCTTT.

V is TRBV13 and J is TRBJ2-3, with D perhaps matching TRBD2 (5 bases). Germline V gene sequence: CDR1 PRHDT, CDR2 FYEKMQ (reference sequence). The CDR3 consists of 14 residues. Trimming stripped 5 bases from V and 5 bases from J, with 14 bases between. The CDR3 is CASSNQGLKDTQYF. CDR3 sequence (DNA): TGTGCCAGCAGCAATCAAGGACTCAAAGATACGCAGTATTTT.

This clone was seen only a few times. The genes are TRBV6-5 and TRBJ1-3; D is unresolved. The CDR3 runs to 14 residues. Trimming stripped 2 bases from V and 4 bases from J, with 9 bases between. The germline gives CDR1 MNHEY, CDR2 SVGAGI. The CDR3 bases are TGTGCCAGCAGTTACCGGGAAACAGGAAACACCATATATTTT. Translating it yields CASSYRETGNTIYF.

This chain's CDR3 is CASRIEDLGTEAFF. CDR3 DNA: TGTGCCAGCAGGATTGAGGATCTCGGGACTGAAGCTTTCTTT. The genes are TRBV7-8 and TRBJ1-1, with D hard to call. CDR3 length: 14 residues. The germline V gene encodes CDR1 SGHVS and CDR2 FQNEAQ. The ends were cut back, 6 bases at V and 5 bases at J, with 16 bases in the middle.

The DNA of the CDR3 is TGTGCCAGCAGTTGGGACTCCCGGGACACTGAAGCTTTCTTT. It translates to CASSWDSRDTEAFF. The rearrangement links TRBV6-6 to TRBJ1-1; TRBD1 might be the D (5 bases). The ends were cut back, 4 bases at V and 3 bases at J, with 12 bases in the middle. The CDR3 has 14 residues. Germline loops: CDR1 MNHNY, CDR2 SVGAGI (reference sequence).

Here the CDR3 DNA reads TGTGCCAGCAGTTTCCTCAGGGTAGAAGGCTACACCTTC. It yields the protein CASSFLRVEGYTF. The chain joins TRBV28 to TRBJ1-2; a possible D gene is TRBD1 (5 bases). V was clipped by 3 bases and J by 8 bases, with 13 bases between them. Germline V gene sequence: CDR1 MDHEN, CDR2 SYDVKM. The CDR3 is 13 residues long.

V gene TRBV5-1 combines with J gene TRBJ2-7; 11 bases are shared with TRBD1. V was pared by 4 bases and J by 3 bases, with 9 bases of the junction left unmatched. Per germline, CDR1 SGHRS and CDR2 YFSETQ. The CDR3 runs 16 residues. CDR3 sequence: CASSATTGTGGYEQYF. CDR3 coding DNA: TGCGCCAGCAGCGCGACAACCGGGACAGGGGGCTACGAGCAGTACTTC.

J is TRBJ1-3 and V is TRBV5-1; 8 nucleotides match TRBD1. The trim removed 4 bases at V and 2 bases at J, leaving 5 bases unmatched. There are 15 residues in the CDR3. The germline gives CDR1 SGHRS, CDR2 YFSETQ. The CDR3 is CASSGSTGAGNTIYF. The CDR3, as DNA: TGCGCCAGCAGCGGATCGACAGGGGCTGGAAACACCATATATTTT.

The rearrangement uses TRBV24-1 and TRBJ2-3; D perhaps matches TRBD2 (7 bases). The CDR3 has 14 residues. Between the trimmed V and J ends, which lost 9 bases and 4 bases, there was a span of 16 bases. Germline V gives CDR1 KGHDR, CDR2 SFDVKD. The CDR3 DNA reads TGTGCCACCGGCCTCGAGGGGGGGTCAGATACGCAGTATTTT. The encoded protein is CATGLEGGSDTQYF.

The CDR3 loop is CATSDGQGENNEQFF. DNA of the CDR3: TGTGCCACCAGTGACGGACAGGGGGAAAACAATGAGCAGTTCTTC. The V and J genes are TRBV24-1 and TRBJ2-1, with TRBD1 matching over 10 bases. Germline loops: CDR1 KGHDR, CDR2 SFDVKD. After removal of 4 bases from V and 5 bases from J, the junction contained 4 bases not matched to a gene. This CDR3 is 15 amino acids long.

V and J are TRBV7-9 and TRBJ1-1, with 7 bases lining up with TRBD1. CDR1 SEHNR and CDR2 FQNEAQ come from the germline V gene (reference sequence). The junction had 5 bases not matched to a gene; V was cut back by 4 bases and J by 0 bases. The CDR3 runs to 15 residues. DNA for the CDR3: TGTGCCAGCAGCTCAACACAGGGGATGAACACTGAAGCTTTCTTT. Translation: CASSSTQGMNTEAFF.

This clone was seen a single time. The chain couples TRBV4-1 to TRBJ1-5; 8 positions agree with TRBD1. CDR3 length: 16 residues. The V gene's germline CDR1 is MGHRA and CDR2 YSYEKL. The V segment lost 0 bases and the J segment 7 bases; nucleotides outside the gene matches: 8. The DNA for the CDR3 is TGCGCCAGCAGCCAAGAGTGGGACAGGCTGAGGCAGCCCCAGCATTTT. Translation: CASSQEWDRLRQPQHF.

The chain couples TRBV6-6 to TRBJ1-4, with 7 bases identical to TRBD1. This CDR3 has 14 residues. CDR1 and CDR2 (germline): MNHNY, SVGAGI (reference sequence). V lost 7 bases, J lost 8 bases, and 10 bases stayed unmatched. CDR3 sequence: CASTRQGEEEKLFF. CDR3 DNA sequence: TGTGCCAGCACTCGACAGGGTGAGGAAGAAAAACTGTTTTTT.

In its sample, this clone was seen a few times. The chain employs TRBV12-3 or TRBV12-4 and TRBJ1-1; no definite D call. The ends were cut back, 6 bases at V and 0 bases at J, with 8 bases in the middle. The CDR3 length is 13 residues. The CDR3 loop is CASRPTVNTEAFF. The CDR3 bases are TGTGCCAGCAGGCCTACAGTGAACACTGAAGCTTTCTTT.

This chain joins TRBV7-6 and TRBJ2-4; D gene ambiguous. V shed 3 bases and J shed 1 base, with 13 bases lying between them. Germline CDR1 is SGHVS and CDR2 is FNYEAQ. This CDR3 region has 16 residues. Here the CDR3 reads CASSFLCLRAKNIQYF. For the CDR3, the DNA is TGTGCCAGCAGCTTTTTATGTCTGAGGGCCAAAAACATTCAGTACTTC.

V is TRBV5-1 and J is TRBJ2-1; no firm D call. Germline assignment: CDR1 SGHRS and CDR2 YFSETQ. The length of the CDR3 is 14 residues. Between the trimmed V and J ends, which lost 2 bases and 9 bases, there was a span of 15 bases. CDR3 DNA: TGCGCCAGCAGCTTTTCTAGTCCCCAAGGTGAGCAGTTCTTC. Its protein is CASSFSSPQGEQFF.